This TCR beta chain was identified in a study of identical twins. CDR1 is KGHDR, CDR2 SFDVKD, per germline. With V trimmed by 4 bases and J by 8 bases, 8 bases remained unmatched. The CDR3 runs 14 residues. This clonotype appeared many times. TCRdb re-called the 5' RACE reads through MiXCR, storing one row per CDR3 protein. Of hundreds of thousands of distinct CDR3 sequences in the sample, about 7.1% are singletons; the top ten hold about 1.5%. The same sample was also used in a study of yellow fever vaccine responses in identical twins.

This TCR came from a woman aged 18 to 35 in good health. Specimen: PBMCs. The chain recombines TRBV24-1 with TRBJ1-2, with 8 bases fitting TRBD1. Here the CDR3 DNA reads TGTGCCACCAGTGACGCCAGGGGGCCGGGGGGCTACACCTTC. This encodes CATSDARGPGGYTF.